This T cell receptor beta chain was retrieved from a study of regulatory T cells in long-lasting Graves disease. Turning to the study itself: For a period under 3 months, newly diagnosed Graves' patients had taken antithyroid drugs.

As to time point: newly diagnosed GD, antithyroid drugs for less than 3 months. The TCR library was made from RNA that had been extracted from PBMCs in TRIzol. Staff took about 9 milliliters of peripheral blood and put it into EDTA tubes. Germline CDR1 is MDHEN and CDR2 is SYDVKM. The CDR3 is 15 amino acids. V was pared by 3 bases and J by 6 bases, with 11 bases of the junction left unmatched. According to the study, TCR beta libraries were built with iRepertoire HTBI primers and CDR3-region Arm-PCR. TCRdb reprocessed the multiplex PCR reads via MiXCR and lists one record per CDR3 protein. The table has a few hundred thousand distinct CDR3 sequences, about 10% seen once. These data also featured in a second study, about T cells in Graves' hyperthyroidism and ophthalmopathy. From that second work: The HTBI primer set drove a first-round RT-PCR of the TCR CDR3.

The rearrangement links TRBV28 to TRBJ2-7, with 7 bases matching TRBD1. The material was peripheral blood mononuclear cells (PBMCs), obtained at new diagnosis, from a patient treated with antithyroid drugs. The receptor was isolated from a woman younger than 30 with Graves disease. CDR3 amino acids: CASSLTGTVLREQYF. CDR3 nucleotides: TGTGCCAGCAGTTTGACCGGGACAGTCCTTCGCGAGCAGTACTTC.